This entry features one T cell receptor (beta chain) sequence. Its matching antigen is unknown. This beta chain turned up in a library designed for alpha chains; as an off-target read, its abundance says little. This record comes from a study of spatial heterogeneity in lung cancer. Study as a whole: Tumor-region counts of TCR transcripts tracked strongly with a T cell module score from matched bulk RNA-seq.

Sample time point: sample taken at primary tumor resection. The roughly 66 donors had untreated early-stage non-small cell lung cancer. TCRdb processed the 5' RACE reads anew with MiXCR; each CDR3 protein has one entry. Of approximately 2,200 distinct CDR3 sequences listed, approximately 23% are singletons. CDR1 and CDR2 (germline): SGHVT, SQSDAQ. The CDR3 covers 15 residues. V dropped 1 base and J dropped 7 bases, with 13 bases sitting between them. General study points: Counts of expanded alpha and beta TCRs within tumors tracked the tumor nonsynonymous mutation count. Nonsynonymous mutation counts, ubiquitous and regional, were tracked by the respective counts of ubiquitous and regional expanded TCRs.

V is TRBV7-4 and J is TRBJ2-2; maybe TRBD2 (6 bases). The sample here was lung tumor tissue, taken at surgery. The TCR originated in a male donor with early-stage non-small cell lung cancer. The CDR3 coding sequence is TGTGCCAGCAGCTTAGGCGGGACCTCCTTCGGGGAGCTGTTTTTT. Its translation: CASSLGGTSFGELFF.